This T cell receptor beta chain emerged from a study of PD-1 blockade in classical Hodgkin lymphoma. For this clone: The antigen remains undetermined.

Produced via immunoSEQ multiplex PCR; TCRdb's table is partial and in-frame only. The table shows approximately 57,000 clones, with more than 85% occurring only once. All the patients suffered relapse after autologous stem cell transplantation, and brentuximab vedotin exposure differed. Patients reached a best response of complete response, partial response or progressive disease. Overall study results and limits: Reported baseline diversity: healthy donors highest, relapsed/refractory patients lowest. By C4D1 there was a significant rise in CD4+ TCR diversity but not in CD8+ TCR diversity. Newly diagnosed patients and complete responders had comparable diversity at baseline.

This specimen consisted of peripheral blood mononuclear cells (PBMCs), obtained before the second cycle of nivolumab. This sequence was found in a human donor with classical Hodgkin lymphoma.

CDR3 residues: CSVEGSYTGGTPSYEQYF. Here the CDR3 DNA reads TGCAGCGTTGAAGGATCCTACACAGGGGGCACTCCCTCCTACGAGCAGTACTTC. This chain uses TRBV29-1 with TRBJ2-7, with TRBD1 matching 9 bases. Germline trimming cut 1 base from V and 0 bases from J; bases unmatched to any gene: 13. Germline V gene lookup returns CDR1 SQVTM and CDR2 ANQGSEA. This CDR3 is 18 amino acids long.